Below are 25 T cell receptor beta chains sequenced from a single sample in a study of blood T cell repertoires in COVID-19. Sequenced by immunoSEQ multiplex PCR; TCRdb stores in-frame clones only, minus some. The table shows about 480,000 clones, with around 89% occurring only once. The material sequenced was PBMCs or T cells enriched from blood (not recorded which). These TCRs come from a woman aged 40 to 50 who had recovered from COVID-19.

The genes are TRBV7-2 and TRBJ2-7; TRBD1 agrees at 7 bases. Germline V gene sequence: CDR1 SGHTA, CDR2 FQGNSA. The CDR3 length is 15 residues. V lost 2 bases and J lost 4; bases outside the gene matches: 8. The CDR3 coding sequence is TGTGCCAGCAGCTTATGGACAGGTTCGGTTTACGAGCAGTACTTC. This sequence encodes CASSLWTGSVYEQYF.

V gene TRBV29-1 combines with J gene TRBJ1-2; tentative D call: TRBD1 (6 bases). V dropped 8 bases and J dropped 2 bases, with 24 bases sitting between them. Germline lookup yields CDR1 SQVTM and CDR2 ANQGSEA. CDR3 length: 16 residues. Here the CDR3 reads CSFIYGQIKNNYGYTF. In DNA, the CDR3 is TGCAGCTTTATTTACGGACAGATAAAAAACAACTATGGCTACACCTTC.

This chain connects TRBV19 to TRBJ1-2; 10 positions agree with TRBD1. CDR1 is LNHDA, CDR2 SQIVND, per germline (reference sequence). With V trimmed by 1 base and J by 4 bases, 6 bases remained unmatched. This CDR3 contains 16 residues. CDR3 nucleotide sequence: TGTGCCAGTAGTATAGGCGGGACAGGGGCGCCCTATGGCTACACCTTC. It translates to CASSIGGTGAPYGYTF. Drawing the rest from reference TRBV19 and TRBJ1-2, the complete variable domain is DGGITQSPKYLFRKEGQNVTLSCEQNLNHDAMYWYRQDPGQGLRLIYYSQIVNDFQKGDIAEGYSVSREKKESFPLTVTSAQKNPTAFYLCASSIGGTGAPYGYTFGSGTRLTVV.

This clone was seen a single time. V is TRBV4-3 and J is TRBJ2-1; D gene unclear. The V gene's germline CDR1 is LGHNA and CDR2 YSLEER. The CDR3 has 13 amino acids. The V end was cut by 5 bases, the J end by 6 bases, with 11 bases between. CDR3 nucleotides: TGCGCCAGCAGCGTTCAACACAGCAATGAGCAGTTCTTC. It encodes CASSVQHSNEQFF.

Comments on this clone: Other nucleotide sequences from this sample produce the same CDR3. The J gene is TRBJ1-1, the V gene TRBV7-2; a possible D gene is TRBD1 (6 bases). The CDR3 has 14 amino acids. Germline V gene lookup returns CDR1 SGHTA and CDR2 FQGNSA. V was trimmed by 3 bases and J by 4 bases, leaving 12 bases between them. In nucleotides, the CDR3 is TGTGCCAGCAGCTTCAGGGGAGTGGGCACTGAAGCTTTCTTT. Amino acid sequence: CASSFRGVGTEAFF. The entire variable domain, with the rest obtained from reference TRBV7-2 and TRBJ1-1, is as follows: GAGVSQSPSNKVTEKGKDVELRCDPISGHTALYWYRQSLGQGLEFLIYFQGNSAPDKSGLPSDRFSAERTGGSVSTLTIQRTQQEDSAVYLCASSFRGVGTEAFFGQGTRLTVV.

For the CDR3, the DNA is TGCGCCAGCAGCCAAGGGGGCAGGGGCGCGAACACTGAAGCTTTCTTT. Its translation is CASSQGGRGANTEAFF. This rearrangement joins TRBV4-3 to TRBJ1-1, with D maybe TRBD1 (6 bases). Trimming took 1 base from V and 1 from J, leaving 13 bases between them. The CDR3 contains 16 residues. Germline V lookup: CDR1 LGHNA, CDR2 YSLEER.

The chain joins TRBV30 to TRBJ1-1; 7 nucleotides agree with TRBD1. Germline assignment: CDR1 GTSNPN and CDR2 SVGIG (reference sequence). The CDR3 loop spans 13 amino acids. J lost 0 bases, V lost 5 bases, and 3 bases had no gene match. Here the CDR3 reads CAWGTVMNTEAFF. The CDR3 DNA reads TGTGCCTGGGGGACAGTCATGAACACTGAAGCTTTCTTT. Combining the CDR3 with reference TRBV30 and TRBJ1-1 gives the whole variable domain SQTIHQWPATLVQPVGSPLSLECTVEGTSNPNLYWYRQAAGRGLQLLFYSVGIGQISSEVPQNLSASRPQDRQFILSSKKLLLSDSGFYLCAWGTVMNTEAFFGQGTRLTVV.

This clone was counted a single time. The chain has TRBV6-2 or TRBV6-3 and TRBJ1-1; D is ambiguous. The CDR3 length is 15 residues. Trimming cost V 5 bases and J 4 bases, with 17 bases left between them. From germline, CDR1 is MNHEY and CDR2 SVGEGT. CDR3 sequence (DNA): TGTGCCAGCAGTAACCCCGGCCCAGCGAGCACTGAAGCTTTCTTT. Amino acids: CASSNPGPASTEAFF.

The chain employs TRBV10-2 and TRBJ2-5, with 9 bases fitting TRBD1. CDR1 and CDR2 (germline): WSHSY, SAAADI. J lost 5 bases, V lost 2 bases, and 0 bases had no gene match. The CDR3 has 13 residues. The CDR3 sequence: CASSEDRGETQYF. The CDR3, as DNA: TGCGCCAGCAGTGAGGACAGGGGGGAGACCCAGTACTTC.

This chain links TRBV19 with TRBJ1-4, with a possible D match to TRBD1 (6 bases). V lost 5 bases and J 7 bases, leaving 11 bases between the germline ends. Per the germline V gene, CDR1 is LNHDA and CDR2 is SQIVND (reference sequence). This CDR3 has 13 residues. DNA for the CDR3: TGTGCCAGTAGTTTCGCAGGGGTTGAAAAACTGTTTTTT. Its protein product is CASSFAGVEKLFF. Together with reference TRBV19 and TRBJ1-4, the CDR3 gives the full variable domain: DGGITQSPKYLFRKEGQNVTLSCEQNLNHDAMYWYRQDPGQGLRLIYYSQIVNDFQKGDIAEGYSVSREKKESFPLTVTSAQKNPTAFYLCASSFAGVEKLFFGSGTQLSVL.

The CDR3 loop reads CASRRDRYTEAFF. The CDR3 region has the DNA TGTGCCAGTAGAAGAGACAGGTACACTGAAGCTTTCTTT. The chain links TRBV19 to TRBJ1-1; D might be TRBD1 (6 bases). V was trimmed by 6 bases and J by 3 bases, leaving 11 bases between them. CDR1 is LNHDA and CDR2 is SQIVND in the germline V gene (reference sequence). The CDR3 is 13 amino acids.

V is TRBV10-3 and J is TRBJ2-1; 9 nucleotides align to TRBD2. This CDR3 region has 15 residues. Losses at the gene ends were 3 bases for V and 2 bases for J; bases not matched to a gene: 2. Germline V gives CDR1 ENHRY, CDR2 SYGVKD. The CDR3 is CAISDAGGAYNEQFF. Written as DNA, the CDR3 is TGTGCCATCAGTGATGCGGGAGGGGCCTACAATGAGCAGTTCTTC.

CDR3 region: CASSLNPTYNEQFF. CDR3 DNA: TGCGCCAGCAGCTTGAACCCGACATACAATGAGCAGTTCTTC. The chain is built from TRBV5-1 and TRBJ2-1; D call uncertain. In germline, CDR1 is SGHRS, CDR2 YFSETQ. Between the trimmed V and J ends, which lost 1 base and 4 bases, there was a span of 9 bases. The CDR3 covers 14 residues. The variable domain in full, completed from reference TRBV5-1 and TRBJ2-1, reads KAGVTQTPRYLIKTRGQQVTLSCSPISGHRSVSWYQQTPGQGLQFLFEYFSETQRNKGNFPGRFSGRQFSNSRSEMNVSTLELGDSALYLCASSLNPTYNEQFFGPGTRLTVL.

The table lists this clone with a count of one. The V call is TRBV19, the J call TRBJ1-1; weak D call: TRBD1 (5 bases). The CDR3 consists of 15 residues. Per the germline V gene, CDR1 is LNHDA and CDR2 is SQIVND (reference sequence). V gave up 1 base and J gave up 5 bases, with 14 bases separating them. The CDR3 coding sequence is TGTGCCAGTAGTATAGTAGGGGTAGGGGAAACTGAAGCTTTCTTT. It translates to CASSIVGVGETEAFF.

V gene TRBV5-1 combines with J gene TRBJ1-3; D is unresolved. Trimming took 4 bases from V and 0 from J, leaving 8 bases between them. The CDR3 totals 14 residues. Germline loops: CDR1 SGHRS, CDR2 YFSETQ. CDR3 region: CASSGQSSGNTIYF. CDR3 sequence (DNA): TGCGCCAGCAGCGGGCAGTCCTCTGGAAACACCATATATTTT.

The chain has TRBV5-1 and TRBJ2-5, with 14 bases aligning to TRBD2. V was clipped by 6 bases and J by 3 bases; unmatched bases: 1. The CDR3 runs 14 residues. Looked up from germline, CDR1 is SGHRS and CDR2 is YFSETQ. Here the CDR3 reads CASKGLAGEETQYF. The CDR3 nucleotides read TGCGCCAGCAAGGGACTAGCGGGGGAAGAGACCCAGTACTTC.

The V and J genes are TRBV18 and TRBJ2-7; 9 bases align to TRBD2. Germline CDR1 and CDR2: KGHSH and LQKENI. This CDR3 contains 16 residues. The ends lost 8 bases at V and 0 bases at J; junction bases unmatched: 11. The DNA of the CDR3 is TGTGCCAGCCGACCTTCGAGACTAGCGGCCTCCTACGAGCAGTACTTC. It specifies CASRPSRLAASYEQYF.

For this clone: Other nucleotide sequences from this sample produce the same CDR3. This chain connects TRBV6-5 to TRBJ1-1; D possibly corresponds to TRBD1 (6 bases). Trimming left V 5 bases short and J 1 base short, with 8 bases between. Per the germline V gene, CDR1 is MNHEY and CDR2 is SVGAGI. The CDR3 consists of 13 residues. CDR3 sequence reads: CASSTQGNTEAFF. The CDR3 DNA reads TGTGCCAGCAGTACACAGGGGAACACTGAAGCTTTCTTT.

The rearrangement links TRBV25-1 to TRBJ1-2; weak D call: TRBD1 (5 bases). CDR1 MGHDK and CDR2 SYGVNS come from the germline V gene. The CDR3 sequence is 14 residues long. V was pared by 4 bases and J by 4 bases, with 13 bases between. Here the CDR3 DNA reads TGTGCCAGCAGTGGGGGAGGGGACCTCTATGGCTACACCTTC. Translation gives CASSGGGDLYGYTF.

CDR3 protein: CASGSWTPEFF. Written as DNA, the CDR3 is TGTGCCAGCGGCTCTTGGACTCCGGAGTTCTTC. The chain carries TRBV3-1 (or the pseudogene TRBV3-2) and TRBJ2-1; TRBD2 is a possible D gene (5 bases). Germline CDR1 LGHDT, CDR2 YNNKEL (reference sequence). This CDR3 has 11 residues. Deletions cut 8 bases from V and 14 bases from J, with 16 bases between.

The V and J genes are TRBV27 and TRBJ2-1; TRBD2 matches 10 bases. CDR1 is MNHEY and CDR2 is SMNVEV in the germline V gene (reference sequence). CDR3 length: 17 amino acids. Trimming at V came to 4 bases and at J to 9 bases, leaving 15 bases not matched to a gene. DNA of the CDR3: TGTGCCAGCAGTTCGCCAGCGGGAGGGTCCTTCTGGGGTGAGCAGTTCTTC. Its translation: CASSSPAGGSFWGEQFF.

V and J are TRBV2 and TRBJ2-1, with D possibly matching TRBD2 (6 bases). Germline assignment: CDR1 SNHLY and CDR2 FYNNEI. There are 18 residues in the CDR3. Trimming stripped 3 bases from V and 3 bases from J, with 21 bases between. The CDR3 region has the DNA TGTGCCAGCAGTGATCGCGGAACTAGCAGAAGGTTCTACAATGAGCAGTTCTTC. It codes for CASSDRGTSRRFYNEQFF.

This sequence joins TRBV24-1 and TRBJ2-3, with TRBD2 matching 7 bases. V gave up 12 bases and J gave up 6 bases; unmatched junction bases: 14. Germline V CDR1 and CDR2: KGHDR, SFDVKD. This CDR3 is 14 amino acids long. Here the CDR3 DNA reads TGTGCCGCCTCTAGCGGTCTCCCCCCCGATACGCAGTATTTT. Translation gives CAASSGLPPDTQYF.

The V gene is TRBV28, the J gene TRBJ2-1, with D possibly TRBD2 on 5 matching bases. Per germline, CDR1 MDHEN and CDR2 SYDVKM. V lost 3 bases to trimming and J lost 4 bases, with 13 bases between them. This CDR3 comprises 15 residues. The CDR3 sequence is CASSFVREFYNEQFF. CDR3 nucleotides: TGTGCCAGCAGTTTTGTCCGGGAATTTTACAATGAGCAGTTCTTC.

The DNA of the CDR3 is TGTGCCAGCAGCCAAGACTACAGGGGAATGAACACCGGGGAGCTGTTTTTT. As protein: CASSQDYRGMNTGELFF. The chain uses TRBV4-2 and TRBJ2-2, with 7 bases lining up with TRBD1. Germline CDR1 LGHNA, CDR2 YNFKEQ. The CDR3 length is 17 residues. After removal of 0 bases from V and 1 base from J, the junction contained 5 bases not matched to a gene.